This entry lists 5 T cell receptor beta chains sequenced from one sample in a study of blood T cell repertoires in COVID-19. The method was immunoSEQ multiplex PCR; TCRdb's version includes in-frame clones alone and lacks a portion of them. Of approximately 180,000 clones in the sample, roughly 80% are singletons; the top ten hold roughly 9%. The sequencing input was peripheral blood. The receptor set was obtained from a woman in her seventies with acute or convalescent COVID-19.

This clone was observed once. The CDR3 nucleotides are TGCGCCAGCAGCTTTCTGGCGGGGGGGAACACCGGGGAGCTGTTTTTT. Encoded protein: CASSFLAGGNTGELFF. The rearrangement uses TRBV5-1 and TRBJ2-2, with 8 nucleotides matching TRBD2. J gave up 1 base and V 2 bases, and 4 bases lay outside the gene matches. Germline V gives CDR1 SGHRS, CDR2 YFSETQ. The CDR3 is 16 residues long.

In DNA, the CDR3 is TGTGCCAGCAGGGCCCCTGGCGGGAGCTGGAATGAGCAGTTCTTC. Amino acids: CASRAPGGSWNEQFF. The rearrangement uses TRBV27 and TRBJ2-1, with 7 bases matching TRBD2. The CDR3 is 15 residues long. Germline CDR1 and CDR2: MNHEY and SMNVEV (reference sequence). V lost 6 bases to trimming and J lost 7 bases; unmatched junction nucleotides: 12.

V gene TRBV27 combines with J gene TRBJ2-3; 8 nucleotides agree with TRBD1. The CDR3 has 16 amino acids. Germline V gene sequence: CDR1 MNHEY, CDR2 SMNVEV (reference sequence). The junction had 10 bases not matched to a gene; V was cut back by 6 bases and J by 2 bases. The CDR3 protein is CASSHGTGRVTDTQYF. The CDR3 DNA sequence: TGTGCCAGCAGCCACGGGACAGGCAGGGTCACAGATACGCAGTATTTT.

The rearrangement uses TRBV4-3 and TRBJ1-1, with TRBD1 identical over 10 bases. The V segment lost 0 bases and the J segment 8 bases; nucleotides outside the gene matches: 0. This CDR3 is built from 13 residues. Germline CDR1 is LGHNA and CDR2 is YSLEER. CDR3 in DNA: TGCGCCAGCAGCCAAGAGACAGGGGGCGAAGCTTTCTTT. This encodes CASSQETGGEAFF.

The chain joins TRBV27 to TRBJ2-5; TRBD2 agrees at 13 bases. The V segment lost 4 bases and the J segment 1 base; nucleotides outside the gene matches: 6. Germline loops: CDR1 MNHEY, CDR2 SMNVEV (reference sequence). The CDR3 runs 17 residues. This CDR3 is CASSSLGLAGRQETQYF. For the CDR3, the DNA is TGTGCCAGCAGTTCGCTGGGACTAGCGGGGCGCCAAGAGACCCAGTACTTC.